The sequence of this T cell receptor beta chain was determined in a study of cytomegalovirus exposure and HLA in healthy donors. Study-wide context: Ancestry clustering placed roughly four fifths of several hundred genotyped donors in the Caucasian-associated cluster.

Study-wide points: A later analysis associated 15,000 to 20,000 TCR beta sequences with HLA alleles at a 0.05 false discovery rate. The majority of CMV-associated TCR beta chains were reported as apparently HLA-restricted in a later analysis.

The CDR3 is 12 residues long. Trimming removed 7 bases at V and 5 bases at J, with 10 bases between. Germline CDR1 reads SGHRS; CDR2 reads YFSETQ. 13 Jbeta primers and 60 Vbeta primers were used for the PCR. Sequencing used immunoSEQ multiplex PCR; TCRdb keeps in-frame clones, though not all of them. Of about 190,000 clones in the sample, 70% to 85% were seen once. Of note for this clone: Its specificity is not known.

Sequencing used PBMCs. The origin of this receptor is a man in his forties in good health and CMV-seropositive. The chain carries TRBV5-1 and TRBJ2-1; the D gene is possibly TRBD2 (5 bases). DNA of the CDR3: TGCGCCAGCGGGAGCGGTCACAATGAGCAGTTCTTC. This gives the protein CASGSGHNEQFF. Together with reference TRBV5-1 and TRBJ2-1, the CDR3 gives the full variable domain: KAGVTQTPRYLIKTRGQQVTLSCSPISGHRSVSWYQQTPGQGLQFLFEYFSETQRNKGNFPGRFSGRQFSNSRSEMNVSTLELGDSALYLCASGSGHNEQFFGPGTRLTVL.